The 16 T cell receptor beta chains in this list originate from one sample, sequenced in a study of T cells in Graves' hyperthyroidism and ophthalmopathy (dated by TCRdb to about 2019). Library prep was done by multiplex PCR. The run used an Illumina HiSeq 2000. TCR beta CDR3 regions were amplified from RNA transcripts. A first-round RT-PCR of the TCR CDR3 used the HTBI primer set with the Qiagen OneStep RT-PCR kit. TCRdb redid the processing of the public reads, applying fastp at Q25 and MiXCR, and retained in-frame beta chains. Under each unique CDR3 protein, matching rows form one entry showing the most common genes and DNA. The sample data list around 440,000 distinct CDR3 sequences, and about a sixth of these were observed just once. Approximately 8% of the sample comes from the top ten. The material sequenced was blood. The source of these receptors is a woman aged 18-30 years with Graves' hyperthyroidism.

This clonotype came up many times. The chain uses TRBV20-1 and TRBJ2-1; D is unclear. The CDR3 consists of 12 residues. Germline CDR1 and CDR2: DFQATT and SNEGSKA (reference sequence). V lost 4 bases, J lost 10 bases, and 14 bases lay in between. The CDR3 reads CSAILAAGEQFF. Here the CDR3 DNA reads TGCAGTGCTATTCTTGCGGCAGGCGAGCAGTTCTTC.

This clonotype was counted ten times or more. The V and J genes are TRBV18 and TRBJ2-7; 7 bases are a match to TRBD2. The CDR3 contains 15 residues. The V gene's germline CDR1 is KGHSH and CDR2 LQKENI. V was pared by 3 bases and J by 0 bases, with 5 bases of the junction left unmatched. The CDR3 spells CASSPSSGVSYEQYF. Here the CDR3 DNA reads TGTGCCAGCTCACCGTCGAGCGGGGTCTCCTACGAGCAGTACTTC.

This clonotype was seen many times. V gene TRBV7-9 combines with J gene TRBJ2-7; TRBD1 is a possible D gene (6 bases). Between the trimmed V and J ends, which lost 7 bases and 4 bases, there was a span of 20 bases. The CDR3 covers 15 residues. Germline lookup yields CDR1 SEHNR and CDR2 FQNEAQ (reference sequence). The CDR3 sequence is CASTLPGHRLYEQYF. The CDR3 DNA reads as TGTGCCAGCACCCTACCGGGACACCGTCTTTACGAGCAGTACTTC. Full variable domain (outside the CDR3, taken from reference TRBV7-9 and TRBJ2-7): DTGVSQNPRHKITKRGQNVTFRCDPISEHNRLYWYRQTLGQGPEFLTYFQNEAQLEKSRLLSDRFSAERPKGSFSTLEIQRTEQGDSAMYLCASTLPGHRLYEQYFGPGTRLTVT.

Note on this clonotype: A much larger clone lies one base from this, so it may be a read error. The rearrangement links TRBV25-1 to TRBJ2-1; 15 positions agree with TRBD2. The closer fit of TRBJ2-7 to the DNA end suggests the J call may be wrong. Germline V gene data show CDR1 as MGHDK and CDR2 as SYGVNS. The CDR3 contains 16 residues. The CDR3 sequence is CASSGDGTSGRNEQYF. DNA of the CDR3: TGTGCCAGCAGTGGAGATGGGACTAGCGGGAGGAATGAGCAGTACTTC.

There are many counts of this clonotype. The rearrangement uses TRBV28 and TRBJ2-1, with 9 bases aligning to TRBD2. The CDR3 covers 15 residues. CDR1 MDHEN and CDR2 SYDVKM come from the germline V gene. V was clipped by 1 base and J by 5 bases; unmatched bases: 3. This CDR3 is CASSLLTSGHNEQFF. The CDR3 DNA is TGTGCCAGCAGTTTATTGACTAGCGGACACAATGAGCAGTTCTTC.

The chain combines TRBV9 with TRBJ1-1; TRBD1 aligns across 8 bases. The germline gives CDR1 SGDLS, CDR2 YYNGEE. The CDR3 is 16 amino acids. With 1 base clipped from V and 7 bases from J, the junction kept 12 bases outside the gene matches. The CDR3 DNA follows: TGTGCCAGCAGCGTAATTGGGACAGGCCCCGGGGGTGAAGCTTTCTTT. Its translation: CASSVIGTGPGGEAFF.

Of note for this clonotype: This may be a read error: a much more frequent sequence differs by one nucleotide. The V call is TRBV6-1, the J call TRBJ1-3; D is ambiguous. CDR3 length: 15 residues. The germline V gene has CDR1 MNHNS and CDR2 SASEGT. Between the trimmed V and J ends, which lost 8 bases and 3 bases, there was a span of 17 bases. CDR3 nucleotide sequence: TGTGCCAGCTCCCCGGCGGGCGATAGTGGAAACACCATATATTTT. Its protein is CASSPAGDSGNTIYF.

J is TRBJ1-5 and V is TRBV20-1; TRBD1 agrees at 10 bases. V dropped 5 bases and J dropped 4; count of bases not matched to a gene: 2. CDR3 length: 13 residues. Germline V CDR1 and CDR2: DFQATT, SNEGSKA (reference sequence). The CDR3 DNA follows: TGCAGTGCTTGGACAGGGGGGAATCAGCCCCAGCATTTT. This translates into CSAWTGGNQPQHF.

This clonotype came up a few times. The chain couples TRBV7-2 to TRBJ1-1; 10 bases match TRBD1. The CDR3 runs 17 residues. V was clipped by 4 bases and J by 3 bases; unmatched bases: 11. Germline assignment: CDR1 SGHTA and CDR2 FQGNSA. CDR3 sequence (DNA): TGTGCCAGCAGCTCAGGACAGGGGGAGGCTTTCCACACTGAAGCTTTCTTT. Translation gives CASSSGQGEAFHTEAFF.

At least ten counts were recorded for this clonotype. The chain couples TRBV5-1 to TRBJ2-7; TRBD1 aligns across 7 bases. The CDR3 loop spans 13 amino acids. V dropped 4 bases and J dropped 3; count of bases not matched to a gene: 4. Germline-derived CDR1 and CDR2 are SGHRS and YFSETQ. The CDR3 DNA is TGCGCCAGCAGCATGGGACAGAGCTACGAGCAGTACTTC. Amino acids: CASSMGQSYEQYF.

This clonotype was recorded at least ten times. The chain joins TRBV12-3 or TRBV12-4 to TRBJ1-2; perhaps TRBD1 as D (6 bases). This CDR3 contains 14 residues. The ends were cut back, 5 bases at V and 4 bases at J, with 14 bases in the middle. The CDR3 reads CASSAGQTSYGYTF. For the CDR3, the DNA is TGTGCCAGCAGTGCCGGACAGACCTCCTATGGCTACACCTTC.

The table lists this clonotype with many counts. This rearrangement joins TRBV6-1 to TRBJ1-5; 7 positions match TRBD1. The CDR3 contains 15 residues. Trimming at V came to 6 bases and at J to 0 bases, leaving 5 bases not matched to a gene. The V gene's germline CDR1 is MNHNS and CDR2 SASEGT. DNA of the CDR3: TGTGCCAGCAGCAGTGACAGGGATAGCAATCAGCCCCAGCATTTT. Protein product: CASSSDRDSNQPQHF.

The sample holds many counts of this clonotype. The chain carries TRBV27 and TRBJ2-3; no clear D gene. Germline CDR1 reads MNHEY; CDR2 reads SMNVEV (reference sequence). The CDR3 sequence is 14 residues long. The V gene lost 5 bases and the J gene lost 2 bases, with 11 bases spanning the gap. CDR3 coding DNA: TGTGCCAGCAGTCAGGTCTACACCACAGATACGCAGTATTTT. This gives the protein CASSQVYTTDTQYF.

This clonotype was recorded once. A much larger clone sits a single nucleotide away, making a read error possible. This chain connects TRBV6-5 to TRBJ2-2; 12 nucleotides agree with TRBD2. CDR1 and CDR2 from the germline V gene are MNHEY and SVGAGI. The CDR3 loop spans 16 amino acids. The CDR3 spells CASRYQTSGSSGEPFF. Written as DNA, the CDR3 is TGTGCCAGCAGATATCAGACTAGCGGGAGTTCCGGGGAGCCGTTTTTT.

The V call is TRBV18, the J call TRBJ1-2, with TRBD1 matching 7 bases. Trimming took 3 bases from V and 0 from J; bases not matched to a gene: 4. This CDR3 is 15 amino acids long. CDR1 and CDR2 (germline): KGHSH, LQKENI. The CDR3: CASSPGQLPNYGYTF. The CDR3 nucleotides read TGTGCCAGCTCACCGGGACAGCTTCCTAACTATGGCTACACCTTC.

This clonotype was recorded many times. An end of the junction does not agree with germline; a read error may underlie this. The chain links TRBV7-7 to TRBJ2-5; possibly TRBD2 for D (5 bases). CDR1 is SSHAT and CDR2 is FNYEAQ in the germline V gene (reference sequence). The CDR3 has 15 residues. CDR3 sequence: CASSPGGWVGETQYF. The CDR3 DNA reads as TGTGCTAGCAGCCCTGGAGGATGGGTGGGCGAGACCCAGTACTTC.